This T cell receptor (beta chain) comes out of a study of T cells in Graves' hyperthyroidism and ophthalmopathy. Study in general: Pretreatment peripheral blood was obtained at initial diagnosis.

With respect to this clonotype: The antigen remains unidentified.

There were TCR beta CDR3 regions amplified from RNA transcripts. HTBI primers were the set used in a first-round RT-PCR of the TCR CDR3. Each CDR3 protein is one row after TCRdb ran MiXCR on the multiplex PCR reads. The sample has about 610,000 distinct CDR3 sequences; approximately 16% are singletons. Clinical symptoms, serum thyroxine and TRAb, thyroid ultrasound and orbital computed tomography together formed the diagnostic basis. Findings of the study overall: Most expanded thyroid clonotypes above 0.001 recurred in blood. Ophthalmopathy cases were set apart from stable hyperthyroidism by a 13 V-J model.

The sequencing sample was made of blood. This sequence originates from a woman between 40 and 55 years old with Graves' ophthalmopathy.

The CDR3 is CASSVHGAQETQYF. The CDR3 region has the DNA TGTGCCAGCAGTGTCCACGGGGCTCAAGAGACCCAGTACTTC. The chain has TRBV9 and TRBJ2-5; D is tentatively TRBD1 or TRBD2 (5 bases each). This CDR3 has 14 residues. Germline CDR1 and CDR2: SGDLS and YYNGEE. The ends were cut back, 5 bases at V and 2 bases at J, with 13 bases in the middle.